The next 19 T cell receptor beta chains were all read from a single sample in a study of vaccination effects on CD4 cells after COVID-19. TCRdb keeps only in-frame clones here, not all; method: immunoSEQ multiplex PCR. The sample contains about 65,000 clones, around 76% of which appear only once. Antigen-specific CD4+ T cells were expanded with viral peptide pools in the ViraFEST assay before sequencing. Cells that had been cultured for roughly ten days were the source of isolated CD4+ T cells. Absence of prior SARS-CoV-2 infection characterized the vaccine recipients, who showed negative nucleocapsid antibodies. These receptors' targets are unknown. The sample here was CD4+ T cells from PBMCs cultured with HCoV-NL63 spike peptides, taken before COVID-19 vaccination. Receptor source: a human donor who received a COVID-19 vaccine.

The chain links TRBV19 to TRBJ1-5; 7 bases map to TRBD1. Germline values: CDR1 LNHDA, CDR2 SQIVND (reference sequence). This CDR3 has 13 amino acids. V was pared by 6 bases and J by 5 bases, with 4 bases of the junction left unmatched. CDR3 sequence reads: CASSRDSYQPQHF. The DNA of the CDR3 is TGTGCCAGTAGCCGGGACAGCTATCAGCCCCAGCATTTT.

The chain uses TRBV7-2 and TRBJ2-5; tentative D call: TRBD1 (6 bases). Trimming removed 2 bases at V and 0 bases at J, with 10 bases between. Germline CDR1 is SGHTA and CDR2 is FQGNSA. The CDR3 is made up of 15 amino acids. The CDR3 spells CASSLRTGYQETQYF. CDR3 sequence (DNA): TGTGCCAGCAGCTTAAGAACAGGGTACCAAGAGACCCAGTACTTC.

V gene TRBV29-1 combines with J gene TRBJ1-5, with TRBD1 as a possible D gene (5 bases). Germline CDR1 reads SQVTM; CDR2 reads ANQGSEA. This CDR3 spans 13 amino acids. V lost 2 bases, J lost 4 bases, and 9 bases lay in between. Written as DNA, the CDR3 is TGCAGCGTTGAACAAGGGGCGAATCAGCCCCAGCATTTT. It encodes CSVEQGANQPQHF.

This chain links TRBV5-6 with TRBJ2-3; 10 nucleotides line up with TRBD2. CDR1 and CDR2 (germline): SGHDT, YYEEEE. There are 17 residues in the CDR3. The junction had 7 bases not matched to a gene; V was cut back by 0 bases and J by 3 bases. Here the CDR3 DNA reads TGTGCCAGCAGCTTGGTCATGGCTAGCGGGGGAACAGATACGCAGTATTTT. The encoded protein is CASSLVMASGGTDTQYF.

The chain combines TRBV19 with TRBJ2-7, with 7 bases that match TRBD1. The germline V gene encodes CDR1 LNHDA and CDR2 SQIVND (reference sequence). CDR3 length equals 15 residues. The V segment lost 4 bases and the J segment 2 bases; nucleotides outside the gene matches: 8. Written as DNA, the CDR3 is TGTGCCAGTAGTACGAAAGTTGGGACAGCCTACGAGCAGTACGTC. This codes for CASSTKVGTAYEQYV.

The chain recombines TRBV27 with TRBJ1-1; the D is unclear. The CDR3 contains 14 residues. V was clipped by 3 bases and J by 2 bases, with 10 bases between them. In germline, CDR1 is MNHEY, CDR2 SMNVEV (reference sequence). In nucleotides, the CDR3 is TGTGCCAGCAGTTTGCAGAAACGAAACACTGAAGCTTTCTTT. Its translation is CASSLQKRNTEAFF.

V gene TRBV6-1 combines with J gene TRBJ1-3, with TRBD1 as a possible D gene (5 bases). From germline, CDR1 is MNHNS and CDR2 SASEGT. CDR3 length equals 14 residues. V shed 0 bases and J shed 8 bases, with 11 bases lying between them. The CDR3: CASSEALVGDTIYF. The CDR3 nucleotides read TGTGCCAGCAGTGAAGCGCTTGTGGGGGACACCATATATTTT.

The chain has TRBV3-1 (or the pseudogene TRBV3-2) and TRBJ2-1; 11 bases map to TRBD2. CDR3 size: 15 residues. J gave up 1 base and V 5 bases, and 1 base lay outside the gene matches. Per the germline V gene, CDR1 is LGHDT and CDR2 is YNNKEL (reference sequence). The chain's CDR3 is CASSSSGGSYNEQFF. The CDR3 DNA is TGTGCCAGCAGCTCTAGCGGGGGGTCCTACAATGAGCAGTTCTTC.

This clone has only a few counts. The V and J genes are TRBV7-8 and TRBJ1-1; 7 nucleotides align to TRBD1. The CDR3 consists of 14 residues. Germline CDR1 SGHVS, CDR2 FQNEAQ. Germline trimming cut 5 bases from V and 1 base from J; bases unmatched to any gene: 4. CDR3 coding DNA: TGTGCCAGCAGCCTCCGGGACAGGAACACTGAAGCTTTCTTT. Amino acid sequence: CASSLRDRNTEAFF. The full variable domain, with the rest looked up from reference TRBV7-8 and TRBJ1-1, is GAGVSQSPRYKVAKRGQDVALRCDPISGHVSLFWYQQALGQGPEFLTYFQNEAQLDKSGLPSDRFFAERPEGSVSTLKIQRTQQEDSAVYLCASSLRDRNTEAFFGQGTRLTVV.

The V and J genes are TRBV27 and TRBJ2-5; 11 bases map to TRBD2. The V gene end was trimmed by 0 bases and the J gene end by 2 bases; junction bases not matched to a gene: 2. Germline-derived CDR1 and CDR2 are MNHEY and SMNVEV (reference sequence). The CDR3 is 16 amino acids. CDR3 sequence reads: CASSLSSGGGQETQYF. In nucleotides, the CDR3 is TGTGCCAGCAGTTTATCTAGCGGGGGGGGTCAAGAGACCCAGTACTTC.

The CDR3 DNA reads as TGCGCCAGCAGCTGGGGACAGGGCTACGAGCAGTACGTC. Protein sequence: CASSWGQGYEQYV. V and J are TRBV5-1 and TRBJ2-7; 9 bases are a match to TRBD1. Per the germline V gene, CDR1 is SGHRS and CDR2 is YFSETQ. The CDR3 is 13 amino acids. V was clipped by 3 bases and J by 3 bases; unmatched bases: 1.

This rearrangement joins TRBV7-2 to TRBJ1-1; unclear D gene. Per germline, CDR1 SGHTA and CDR2 FQGNSA. This CDR3 comprises 14 residues. V dropped 5 bases and J dropped 9 bases, with 19 bases sitting between them. CDR3 sequence (DNA): TGTGCCAGCAGCCCCGTTGGAGACCTTAAAAAAGCTTTCTTT. The encoded protein is CASSPVGDLKKAFF. Combining the CDR3 with reference TRBV7-2 and TRBJ1-1 gives the whole variable domain GAGVSQSPSNKVTEKGKDVELRCDPISGHTALYWYRQSLGQGLEFLIYFQGNSAPDKSGLPSDRFSAERTGGSVSTLTIQRTQQEDSAVYLCASSPVGDLKKAFFGQGTRLTVV.

V and J are TRBV29-1 and TRBJ2-1; D possibly corresponds to TRBD2 (5 bases). Trimming shortened V by 7 bases and J by 4 bases, and 11 bases separated the two germline ends. In germline, CDR1 is SQVTM, CDR2 ANQGSEA. This CDR3 has 12 residues. The CDR3 is CSASRGYNEQFF. DNA of the CDR3: TGCAGCGCCTCCCGGGGTTACAATGAGCAGTTCTTC.

This clone was picked up a small number of times. The chain is built from TRBV11-2 and TRBJ2-7; no clear D gene. The CDR3 sequence is 14 residues long. From germline, CDR1 is SGHAT and CDR2 FQNNGV. Deletions cut 5 bases from V and 0 bases from J, with 11 bases between. DNA for the CDR3: TGTGCCAGCAGCACCGGGCCTTACTCCTACGAGCAGTACGTC. As protein: CASSTGPYSYEQYV.

This clone has just a few counts. The CDR3 nucleotides are TGCGCCAGCAGTACCCAAGGGGGCCGGGACTATGGCTACACCTTC. Protein: CASSTQGGRDYGYTF. The chain recombines TRBV10-2 with TRBJ1-2, with 7 nucleotides matching TRBD1. The V gene's germline CDR1 is WSHSY and CDR2 SAAADI. This CDR3 is built from 15 residues. Trimming took 5 bases from V and 3 from J; bases not matched to a gene: 9.

This clone was detected only once. This chain joins TRBV5-6 and TRBJ1-1, with a possible D match to TRBD1 (5 bases). CDR1 and CDR2 from the germline V gene are SGHDT and YYEEEE. V shed 3 bases and J shed 1 base, with 10 bases lying between them. The CDR3 is made up of 14 amino acids. The CDR3 loop is CASSWEDRNTEAFF. DNA of the CDR3: TGTGCCAGCAGCTGGGAAGACAGGAACACTGAAGCTTTCTTT.

This clone is a singleton in its sample. The gene calls are TRBV3-1 (or the pseudogene TRBV3-2) and TRBJ1-2; D may be TRBD1 (5 bases). V was shortened by 2 bases and J by 8 bases, with 21 bases between the two germline ends. This CDR3 comprises 16 residues. CDR1 and CDR2 (germline): LGHDT, YNNKEL (reference sequence). In nucleotides, the CDR3 is TGTGCCAGCAGCCAAAAAGGGACGGAAACACGAGGGGGCTACACCTTC. This gives the protein CASSQKGTETRGGYTF.

J is TRBJ1-2 and V is TRBV6-5; D is unresolved. The V end lost 5 bases, the J end lost 7 bases, and 20 bases lay between the germline ends. The CDR3 has 15 residues. Germline V gene lookup returns CDR1 MNHEY and CDR2 SVGAGI. The CDR3, as DNA: TGTGCCAGCAGTCACCCTCCCACAGATTTTAGTGGCTACACCTTC. Its protein is CASSHPPTDFSGYTF.

The V and J genes are TRBV6-6 and TRBJ1-5; D gene ambiguous. The CDR3 extends over 11 amino acids. V was cut by 5 bases and J by 3 bases, with 2 bases left in between. CDR1 and CDR2 from the germline V gene are MNHNY and SVGAGI (reference sequence). The CDR3 reads CASSHNQPQHF. CDR3 DNA sequence: TGTGCCAGCAGTCACAATCAGCCCCAGCATTTT.